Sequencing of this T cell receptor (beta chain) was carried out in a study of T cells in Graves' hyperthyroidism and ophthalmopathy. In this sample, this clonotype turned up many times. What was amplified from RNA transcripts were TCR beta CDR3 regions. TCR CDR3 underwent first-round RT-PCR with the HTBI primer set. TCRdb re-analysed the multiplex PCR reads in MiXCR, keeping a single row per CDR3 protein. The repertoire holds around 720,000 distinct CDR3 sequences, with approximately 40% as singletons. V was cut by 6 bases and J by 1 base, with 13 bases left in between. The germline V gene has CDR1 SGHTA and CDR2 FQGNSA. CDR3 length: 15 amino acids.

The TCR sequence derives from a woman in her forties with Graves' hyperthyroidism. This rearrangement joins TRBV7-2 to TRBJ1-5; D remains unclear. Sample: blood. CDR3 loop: CASSRSPGSNQPQHF. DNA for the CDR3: TGTGCCAGCAGTCGTTCTCCCGGGAGCAATCAGCCCCAGCATTTT.